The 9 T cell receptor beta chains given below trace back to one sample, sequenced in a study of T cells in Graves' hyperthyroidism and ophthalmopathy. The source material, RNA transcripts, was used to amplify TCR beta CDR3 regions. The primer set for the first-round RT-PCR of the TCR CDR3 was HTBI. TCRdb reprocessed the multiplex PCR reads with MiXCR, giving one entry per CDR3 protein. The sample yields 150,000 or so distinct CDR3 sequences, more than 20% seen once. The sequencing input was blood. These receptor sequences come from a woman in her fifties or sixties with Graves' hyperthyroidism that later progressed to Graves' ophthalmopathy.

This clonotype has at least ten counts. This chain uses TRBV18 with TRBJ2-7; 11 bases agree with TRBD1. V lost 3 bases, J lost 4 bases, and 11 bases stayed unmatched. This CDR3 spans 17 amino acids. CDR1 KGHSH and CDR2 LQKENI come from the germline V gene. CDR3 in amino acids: CASSPNRLGQGAYEQYF. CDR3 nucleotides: TGTGCCAGCTCACCGAACCGTTTAGGACAGGGGGCGTACGAGCAGTACTTC.

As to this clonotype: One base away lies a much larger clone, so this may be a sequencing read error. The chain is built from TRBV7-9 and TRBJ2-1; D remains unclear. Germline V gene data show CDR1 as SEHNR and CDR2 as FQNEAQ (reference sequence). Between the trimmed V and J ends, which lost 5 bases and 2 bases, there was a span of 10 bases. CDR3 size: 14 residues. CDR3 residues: CASSHPGPYNEQFF. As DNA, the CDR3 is TGTGCCAGCAGCCACCCGGGCCCCTACAATGAGCAGTTCTTC.

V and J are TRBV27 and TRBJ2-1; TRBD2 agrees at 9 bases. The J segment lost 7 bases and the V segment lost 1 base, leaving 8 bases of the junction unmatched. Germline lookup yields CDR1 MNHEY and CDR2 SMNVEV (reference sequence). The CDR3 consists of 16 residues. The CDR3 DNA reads TGTGCCAGCAGTTTATTGAGAGCGGGAGGAGAGAATGAGCAGTTCTTC. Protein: CASSLLRAGGENEQFF.

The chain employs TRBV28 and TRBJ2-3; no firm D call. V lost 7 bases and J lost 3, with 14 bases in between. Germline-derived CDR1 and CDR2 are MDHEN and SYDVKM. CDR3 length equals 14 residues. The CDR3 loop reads CASNLLSGTDTQYF. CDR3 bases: TGTGCCAGCAATCTTCTGTCCGGGACAGATACGCAGTATTTT. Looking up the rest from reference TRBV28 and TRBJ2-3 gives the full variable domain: DVKVTQSSRYLVKRTGEKVFLECVQDMDHENMFWYRQDPGLGLRLIYFSYDVKMKEKGDIPEGYSVSREKKERFSLILESASTNQTSMYLCASNLLSGTDTQYFGPGTRLTVL.

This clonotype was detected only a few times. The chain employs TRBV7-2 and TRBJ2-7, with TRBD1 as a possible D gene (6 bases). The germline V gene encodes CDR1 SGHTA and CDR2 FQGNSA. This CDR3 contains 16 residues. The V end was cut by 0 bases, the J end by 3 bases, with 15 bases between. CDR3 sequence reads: CASSLAGSGAVYEQYF. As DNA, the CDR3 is TGTGCCAGCAGCTTAGCGGGCTCAGGGGCGGTCTACGAGCAGTACTTC.

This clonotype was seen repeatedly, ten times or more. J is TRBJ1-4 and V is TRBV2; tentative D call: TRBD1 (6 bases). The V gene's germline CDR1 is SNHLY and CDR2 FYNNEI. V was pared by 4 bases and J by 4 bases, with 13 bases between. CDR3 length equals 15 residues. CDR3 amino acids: CASSASDRINEKLFF. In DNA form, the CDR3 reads TGTGCCAGCAGTGCCTCCGACAGGATTAATGAAAAACTGTTTTTT.

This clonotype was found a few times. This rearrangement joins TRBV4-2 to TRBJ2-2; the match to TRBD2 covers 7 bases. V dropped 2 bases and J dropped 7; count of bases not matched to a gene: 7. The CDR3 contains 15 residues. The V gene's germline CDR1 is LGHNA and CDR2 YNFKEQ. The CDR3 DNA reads TGTGCCAGCAGCCAACCCGGGACTACGGTCGGGGAGCTGTTTTTT. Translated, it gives CASSQPGTTVGELFF.

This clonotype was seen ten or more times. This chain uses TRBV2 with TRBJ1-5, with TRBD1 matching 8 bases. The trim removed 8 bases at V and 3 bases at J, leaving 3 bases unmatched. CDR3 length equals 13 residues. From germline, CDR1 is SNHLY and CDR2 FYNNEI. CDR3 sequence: CASLRGLNQPQHF. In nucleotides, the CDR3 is TGTGCCAGCCTCAGGGGGCTCAATCAGCCCCAGCATTTT.

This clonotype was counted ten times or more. This CDR3 reads CASSLTANYGYTF. CDR3 nucleotide sequence: TGTGCCAGCAGTTTGACAGCTAACTATGGCTACACCTTC. The chain couples TRBV27 to TRBJ1-2, with D perhaps matching TRBD1 (5 bases). V was clipped by 3 bases and J by 0 bases, with 5 bases between them. The germline V gene encodes CDR1 MNHEY and CDR2 SMNVEV (reference sequence). This CDR3 is built from 13 residues.